This paragraph covers one TCR beta chain sequence. Measured with immunoSEQ multiplex PCR; TCRdb has only the in-frame clones, and not every one. The data hold some 64,000 clones, with about 70% observed a single time. The sample is drawn from a study of blood T cell repertoires in COVID-19. The specimen sequenced was peripheral blood. This receptor was obtained from a human donor in a cohort sampled during active COVID-19.

The CDR3 is CATSGRASNTGELFF. DNA of the CDR3: TGTGCCACCAGTGGCAGGGCATCGAACACCGGGGAGCTGTTTTTT. The chain carries TRBV24-1 and TRBJ2-2, with D possibly being TRBD1 (5 bases). Germline V gene data show CDR1 as KGHDR and CDR2 as SFDVKD. V shed 5 bases and J shed 0 bases, with 9 bases lying between them. The CDR3 consists of 15 residues.